This T cell receptor beta chain was recovered during a study of control samples from healthy donors and cancer patients. The ends lost 3 bases at V and 4 bases at J; junction bases unmatched: 9. Germline-derived CDR1 and CDR2 are LNHDA and SQIVND (reference sequence). This CDR3 comprises 17 residues. The assay was immunoSEQ multiplex PCR, and TCRdb's table has in-frame clones only and misses some. The repertoire holds around 250,000 clones, with about 80% as singletons. The sequenced material came from PBMCs. This clonotype was sampled from a woman aged 55-69 years with lung cancer. This chain connects TRBV19 to TRBJ2-1; 10 bases are a match to TRBD2. The CDR3 loop is CASSIGLRTSGYNEQFF. The CDR3 DNA reads TGTGCCAGTAGTATCGGTCTGAGGACTAGCGGATACAATGAGCAGTTCTTC.